This T cell receptor beta chain originates from a study of cytomegalovirus exposure and HLA in healthy donors. Concerning this clone itself: What it binds is not known.

Study outcomes and limitations: Rare sequences made up most TCRs, while some public TCRs were found in many donors.

This CDR3 has 13 amino acids. From germline, CDR1 is SGHNT and CDR2 YYREEE (reference sequence). Trimming cost V 0 bases and J 1 base, with 5 bases left between them. Data came from immunoSEQ multiplex PCR; TCRdb stores just in-frame clones and leaves some out. This table has over 250,000 clones, approximately 90% appearing once. The origin of this receptor is a woman in her thirties in good health and CMV-seropositive. The sequencing input was PBMCs. The gene calls are TRBV5-4 and TRBJ2-7, with no clear D. CDR3: CASSLGQSYEQYF. The CDR3 DNA sequence: TGTGCCAGCAGCTTGGGGCAGTCCTACGAGCAGTACTTC.